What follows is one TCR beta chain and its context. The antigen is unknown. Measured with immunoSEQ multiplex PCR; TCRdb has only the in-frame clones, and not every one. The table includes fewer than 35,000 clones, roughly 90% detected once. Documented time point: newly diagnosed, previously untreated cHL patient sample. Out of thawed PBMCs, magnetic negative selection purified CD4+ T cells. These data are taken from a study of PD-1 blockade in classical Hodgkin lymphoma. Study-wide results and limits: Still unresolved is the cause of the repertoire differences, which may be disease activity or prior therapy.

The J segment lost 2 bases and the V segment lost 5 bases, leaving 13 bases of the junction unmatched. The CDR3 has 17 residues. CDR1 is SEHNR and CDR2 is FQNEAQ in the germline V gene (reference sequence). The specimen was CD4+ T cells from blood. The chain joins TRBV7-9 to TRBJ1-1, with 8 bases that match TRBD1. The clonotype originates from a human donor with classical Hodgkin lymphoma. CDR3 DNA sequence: TGTGCCAGCAGCCCCCTTTGGGTGACAGGGGTTAACACTGAAGCTTTCTTT. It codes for CASSPLWVTGVNTEAFF. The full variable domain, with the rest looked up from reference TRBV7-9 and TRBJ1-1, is DTGVSQNPRHKITKRGQNVTFRCDPISEHNRLYWYRQTLGQGPEFLTYFQNEAQLEKSRLLSDRFSAERPKGSFSTLEIQRTEQGDSAMYLCASSPLWVTGVNTEAFFGQGTRLTVV.